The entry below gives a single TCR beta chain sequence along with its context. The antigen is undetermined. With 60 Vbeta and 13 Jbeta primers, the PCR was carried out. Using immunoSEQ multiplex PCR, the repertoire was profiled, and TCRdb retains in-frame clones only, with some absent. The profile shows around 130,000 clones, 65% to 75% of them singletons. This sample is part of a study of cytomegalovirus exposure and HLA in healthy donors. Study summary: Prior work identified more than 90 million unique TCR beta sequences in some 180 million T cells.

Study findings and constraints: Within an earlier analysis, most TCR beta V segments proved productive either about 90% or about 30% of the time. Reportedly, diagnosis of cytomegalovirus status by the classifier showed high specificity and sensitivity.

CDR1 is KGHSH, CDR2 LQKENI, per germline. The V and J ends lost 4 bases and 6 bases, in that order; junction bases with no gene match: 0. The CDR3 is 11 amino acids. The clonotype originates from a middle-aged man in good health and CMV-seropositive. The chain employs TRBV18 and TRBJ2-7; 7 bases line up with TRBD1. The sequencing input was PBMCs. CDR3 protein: CASSHRGEQYF. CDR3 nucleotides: TGTGCCAGCTCACACAGGGGCGAGCAGTACTTC. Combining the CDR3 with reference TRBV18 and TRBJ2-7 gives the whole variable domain NAGVMQNPRHLVRRRGQEARLRCSPMKGHSHVYWYRQLPEEGLKFMVYLQKENIIDESGMPKERFSAEFPKEGPSILRIQQVVRGDSAAYFCASSHRGEQYFGPGTRLTVT.